The rows below give T cell receptor beta chains drawn from one sample of a study of glioma-infiltrating T cells. Each CDR3 protein gets one entry after TCRdb re-called the multiplex PCR reads with MiXCR. The table has approximately 190,000 distinct CDR3 sequences, approximately 30% seen once. Sequenced input: glioma tissue, nonneoplastic brain tissue, or PBMCs (not recorded which). The receptors stem from a human donor with low-grade glioma or glioblastoma, undergoing nonglioma brain surgery, or in good health (not recorded which). Each CDR3 is given with its conserved first and last residue. Each record gives: V gene, clone size, J gene, D gene, CDR3 protein, CDR3 DNA. The D gene is left open where the match is weak. A row's size may be missing; if present it is once, few, many or a size class.

TRBV4-1	many	TRBJ1-1	.	CASRPRDITNTEAFF	TGCGCCAGCAGGCCCAGGGACATCACAAACACTGAAGCTTTCTTT
TRBV6-1	many	TRBJ1-1	.	CAAEGGTNTEAFF	TGTGCCGCGGAAGGGGGAACGAACACTGAAGCTTTCTTT
TRBV15	many	TRBJ2-6	.	CATSIPRANSGANVLTF	TGTGCCACCAGCATCCCGAGGGCTAACTCTGGGGCCAACGTCCTGACTTTC
TRBV27	.	TRBJ2-1	.	CASRIGGFNEQFF	TGTGCCAGCAGAATCGGCGGCTTCAATGAGCAGTTCTTC
TRBV19	.	TRBJ1-1	.	CASRSGEWDTEAFF	TGTGCCAGTAGGTCAGGGGAATGGGACACTGAAGCTTTCTTT
TRBV27	.	TRBJ2-5	TRBD1	CASRPGQTYQETQYF	TGTGCCAGCAGACCGGGACAGACGTACCAAGAGACCCAGTACTTC
TRBV5-4	.	TRBJ1-3	.	CASSLKGPSGNTIYF	TGTGCCAGCAGCTTGAAGGGACCCTCTGGAAACACCATATATTTT
TRBV6-1	few	TRBJ2-3	TRBD2	CASSTGTSGRRTQYF	TGTGCCAGCAGTACCGGGACTAGCGGGAGACGTACGCAGTATTTT
TRBV29-1	.	TRBJ2-1	.	CIVGSSRYEQFF	TGCATCGTTGGTTCTAGTCGCTACGAGCAGTTCTTC
TRBV24-1	many	TRBJ2-1	TRBD1	CATSDLGQGDGNEQFF	TGTGCCACCAGTGATCTTGGACAGGGGGATGGCAATGAGCAGTTCTTC
TRBV7-6	many	TRBJ1-1	.	CASSLFVGSTEAFF	TGTGCCAGCAGCTTATTCGTGGGCTCCACTGAAGCTTTCTTT
TRBV5-1	few	TRBJ1-2	.	CASSLEAGEGYGYTF	TGCGCCAGCAGCTTGGAGGCGGGAGAGGGCTATGGCTACACCTTC
TRBV10-3	.	TRBJ2-4	.	CAISAGTVPAKNIQYF	TGTGCCATCAGTGCCGGGACCGTCCCAGCCAAAAACATTCAGTACTTC
TRBV5-1	few	TRBJ2-5	.	CASSLGETGLGKTQYF	TGCGCCAGCAGCTTGGGGGAGACAGGCTTGGGAAAGACCCAGTACTTC
TRBV6-2/TRBV6-3	many	TRBJ2-3	TRBD1	CASTQGTGTTDTQYF	TGTGCCAGCACCCAAGGGACAGGGACCACAGATACGCAGTATTTT
TRBV12-3/TRBV12-4	few	TRBJ1-1	TRBD1	CASSPSTGGTEAFF	TGTGCCAGCAGTCCATCAACAGGGGGCACTGAAGCTTTCTTT
TRBV7-2	few	TRBJ2-5	TRBD1	CASSSDNRGPQETQYF	TGTGCCAGCAGCTCGGATAACAGGGGCCCCCAAGAGACCCAGTACTTC
TRBV29-1	.	TRBJ1-3	.	CNVVSGYGTIYF	TGCAACGTTGTTTCCGGGTACGGCACCATATATTTT
TRBV29-1	few	TRBJ1-2	.	CSVVTSDGYTF	TGCAGCGTTGTAACTTCGGACGGCTACACCTTC
TRBV2	.	TRBJ1-6	.	CASSPEAGGSSSPLNF	TGTGCCAGCAGTCCCGAGGCAGGAGGGAGCAGTTCACCCCTCAACTTT
TRBV20-1	many	TRBJ2-7	.	CSAPRRGEQYF	TGCAGTGCGCCTCGTCGGGGAGAGCAGTACTTC
TRBV4-3	many	TRBJ2-1	TRBD2	CASSQDLAVWGEGYNEQFF	TGCGCCAGCAGCCAAGACCTTGCCGTTTGGGGGGAGGGGTACAATGAGCAGTTCTTC
TRBV10-3	many	TRBJ2-5	.	CAIRGDSQETQYF	TGTGCCATCAGGGGAGACAGCCAAGAGACCCAGTACTTC
TRBV7-3	many	TRBJ1-1	.	CASSLDGRTEAFF	TGTGCCAGCAGCTTAGATGGGAGGACTGAAGCTTTCTTT
TRBV3-1	many	TRBJ1-1	.	CASSQGGDTEAFF	TGTGCCAGCAGCCAAGGAGGTGACACTGAAGCTTTCTTT
TRBV5-4	once	TRBJ2-2	.	CASSRAETNAGELFF	TGTGCCAGCAGCCGGGCAGAAACGAACGCCGGGGAGCTGTTTTTT
TRBV5-4	medium-sized	TRBJ2-7	TRBD1	CASSLWTGTVEQYF	TGTGCCAGCAGCCTTTGGACAGGGACTGTCGAGCAGTACTTC
TRBV6-2/TRBV6-3	many	TRBJ1-1	.	CASSYSGGIETEAFF	TGTGCCAGCAGTTACTCGGGGGGAATTGAGACTGAAGCTTTCTTT
TRBV29-1	.	TRBJ2-2	.	CSVGIMGTYTGELFF	TGCAGCGTTGGAATTATGGGGACCTACACCGGGGAGCTGTTTTTT
TRBV7-2	many	TRBJ1-5	.	CASSLGMWGADQPQHF	TGTGCCAGCAGCTTAGGAATGTGGGGGGCGGATCAGCCCCAGCATTTT
TRBV27	.	TRBJ2-1	.	CAGSPPLNPTVYNEKFF	TGTGCCGGCAGTCCCCCACTGAACCCGACAGTTTACAATGAGAAGTTCTTC
TRBV18	.	TRBJ2-3	.	CASSQNDPSRTDTQYF	TGTGCCAGCTCACAGAACGACCCCTCCCGGACAGATACGCAGTATTTT
TRBV7-2	many	TRBJ2-7	.	CASSPTDTRDYEQYF	TGTGCCAGCAGCCCCACGGATACTCGGGACTACGAGCAGTACTTC
TRBV20-1	many	TRBJ1-1	.	CSARVTNSGTEAFF	TGCAGTGCTAGAGTTACAAACAGTGGGACTGAAGCTTTCTTT
TRBV5-5	.	TRBJ2-1	.	CASSLDGGNEQFF	TGTGCCAGCAGCTTGGACGGGGGAAATGAGCAGTTCTTC
TRBV7-2	many	TRBJ2-2	TRBD2	CASSFRLAGTGELFF	TGTGCCAGCAGCTTTCGACTAGCGGGAACCGGGGAGCTGTTTTTT
TRBV20-1	many	TRBJ1-1	.	CSPQYPTVGTEAFF	TGCAGTCCACAGTATCCCACCGTGGGAACTGAAGCTTTCTTT
TRBV6-2/TRBV6-3	.	TRBJ2-5	.	CASNPSDSSYNEQSF	TGTGCCAGCAATCCTAGCGACAGCTCCTACAATGAGCAGTCCTTC
TRBV5-1	few	TRBJ2-5	TRBD2	CASSLAGTRSETQYF	TGCGCCAGCAGCTTGGCCGGGACTAGGTCTGAGACCCAGTACTTC
TRBV6-6	many	TRBJ1-6	TRBD1	CASSYGTGGNSPLHF	TGTGCCAGCAGTTACGGGACAGGGGGTAATTCACCCCTCCACTTT
TRBV13	few	TRBJ2-7	TRBD2	CASSLGLAGGEQYF	TGTGCCAGCAGCTTGGGACTAGCGGGAGGCGAGCAGTACTTC
TRBV27	once	TRBJ2-5	TRBD1	CASSPGQVMLTKSF	TGTGCCAGCAGCCCTGGACAGGTGATGTTGACCAAGTCCTTC
TRBV19	once	TRBJ2-6	.	CASSIEGYGANVLTF	TGTGCCAGTAGTATAGAGGGCTATGGGGCCAACGTCCTGACTTTC
TRBV29-1	few	TRBJ2-3	TRBD1	CSVWTGWLNTQYF	TGCAGCGTGTGGACAGGGTGGTTAAATACGCAGTATTTT
TRBV5-1	.	TRBJ2-3	TRBD2	CASSLAGGPNTQYF	TGCGCCAGCAGCTTAGCGGGAGGACCCAATACGCAGTATTTT
TRBV12-3/TRBV12-4	.	TRBJ2-4	TRBD1	CASSDRTGADIQYF	TGTGCCAGCAGCGATAGGACAGGGGCAGACATTCAGTACTTC
TRBV27	many	TRBJ2-2	.	CASSLSWTVNTGELFF	TGTGCCAGCAGTTTATCTTGGACGGTGAACACCGGGGAGCTGTTTTTT
TRBV4-1	many	TRBJ2-7	TRBD2	CASSQEGSGGYEQYF	TGCGCCAGCAGCCAAGAAGGGAGCGGGGGGTACGAGCAGTACTTC
TRBV5-4	many	TRBJ1-4	.	CASSRGSNEKLFF	TGTGCCAGCAGCCGGGGGTCTAATGAAAAACTGTTTTTT
TRBV7-2	many	TRBJ1-2	.	CASSSQGPLEGYTF	TGTGCCAGCAGCTCGCAGGGCCCCCTTGAAGGCTACACCTTC